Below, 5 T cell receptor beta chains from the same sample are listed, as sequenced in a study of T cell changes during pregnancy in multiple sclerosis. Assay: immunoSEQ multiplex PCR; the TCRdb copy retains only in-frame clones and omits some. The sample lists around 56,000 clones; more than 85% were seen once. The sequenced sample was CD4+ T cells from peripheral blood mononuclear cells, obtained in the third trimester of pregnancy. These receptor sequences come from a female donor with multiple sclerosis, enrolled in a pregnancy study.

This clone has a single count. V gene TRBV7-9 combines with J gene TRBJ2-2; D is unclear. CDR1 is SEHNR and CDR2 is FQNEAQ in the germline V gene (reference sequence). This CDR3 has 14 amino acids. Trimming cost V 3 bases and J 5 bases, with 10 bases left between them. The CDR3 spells CASSFGYVTGELFF. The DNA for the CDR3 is TGTGCCAGCAGCTTCGGGTACGTGACCGGGGAGCTGTTTTTT.

The CDR3 DNA follows: TGTGCCAGCAGTGAAAAAACGGGGGGGCCCAACGAGCAGTACTTC. It encodes CASSEKTGGPNEQYF. The J gene is TRBJ2-7, the V gene TRBV6-1, with 8 bases aligning to TRBD2. V was clipped by 2 bases and J by 5 bases; unmatched bases: 8. CDR3 length equals 15 residues. Germline V gene data show CDR1 as MNHNS and CDR2 as SASEGT.

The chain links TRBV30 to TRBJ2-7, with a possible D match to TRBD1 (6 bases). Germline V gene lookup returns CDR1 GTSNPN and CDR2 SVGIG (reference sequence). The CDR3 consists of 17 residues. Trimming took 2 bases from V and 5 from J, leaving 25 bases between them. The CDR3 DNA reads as TGTGCCTGGAGTCTACCCTCTACGGGCAGGGGTTTCGACGAGCAGTACTTC. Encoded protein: CAWSLPSTGRGFDEQYF.

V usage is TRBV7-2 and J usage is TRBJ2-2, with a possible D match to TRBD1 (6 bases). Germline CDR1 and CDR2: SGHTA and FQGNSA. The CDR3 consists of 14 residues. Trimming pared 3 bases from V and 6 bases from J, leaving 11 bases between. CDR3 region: CASSFQTGSGELFF. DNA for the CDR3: TGTGCCAGCAGCTTTCAAACAGGGTCCGGGGAGCTGTTTTTT. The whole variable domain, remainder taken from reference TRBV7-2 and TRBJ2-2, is GAGVSQSPSNKVTEKGKDVELRCDPISGHTALYWYRQSLGQGLEFLIYFQGNSAPDKSGLPSDRFSAERTGGSVSTLTIQRTQQEDSAVYLCASSFQTGSGELFFGEGSRLTVL.

DNA of the CDR3: TGTGCCAGCAGCTTAGAGTCTAACTCAAATACGCAGTATTTT. It encodes CASSLESNSNTQYF. The chain combines TRBV7-9 with TRBJ2-3; no clear D gene. Trimming shortened V by 1 base and J by 7 bases, and 12 bases separated the two germline ends. Germline CDR1 and CDR2: SEHNR and FQNEAQ (reference sequence). The CDR3 covers 14 residues.